The rows below give T cell receptor beta chains drawn from one sample of a study of blood T cell repertoires in COVID-19. The data were produced by immunoSEQ multiplex PCR, yet TCRdb's version contains in-frame clones alone and is incomplete. The table has tens of thousands of clones, around 82% seen once. The sample comprised peripheral blood. The receptors originated from a woman in her sixties with acute or convalescent COVID-19. The CDR3 runs from the conserved cysteine through the conserved F or W. Fields, in order: V gene, clone size, J gene, D gene, CDR3 protein, CDR3 DNA. D genes are given only for firm matches. The listing skips clone size in some rows; elsewhere it reads once, few, many or a size class.

>TRBV18|NA|TRBJ1-3|NA
CASSPPGASGNTIYF
TGTGCCAGCTCACCACCGGGGGCCAGTGGAAACACCATATATTTT
>TRBV20-1|once|TRBJ1-1|NA
CSARFGTEAFF
TGCAGTGCTAGGTTCGGCACTGAAGCTTTCTTT
>TRBV6-5|once|TRBJ1-5|NA
CASRPGFNQPQHF
TGTGCCAGCAGACCAGGGTTCAATCAGCCCCAGCATTTT
>TRBV7-3|NA|TRBJ2-5|NA
CASGQLGGETQYF
TGTGCCAGCGGCCAGCTGGGGGGAGAGACCCAGTACTTC
>TRBV10-2|NA|TRBJ1-5|NA
CATGGGSGNQPQHF
TGCGCCACCGGAGGAGGGTCGGGAAATCAGCCCCAGCATTTT
>TRBV11-1|once|TRBJ2-7|TRBD1
CASSFGTGSPYEQYF
TGTGCCAGCAGCTTCGGGACAGGGAGCCCCTACGAGCAGTACTTC
>TRBV18|NA|TRBJ1-6|NA
CASSPDRAQRASPLHF
TGTGCCAGCTCACCCGACAGAGCCCAACGTGCATCACCCCTCCACTTT
>TRBV7-3|NA|TRBJ2-2|TRBD2
CASSLRGAGVTGELFF
TGTGCCAGCAGTCTCCGGGGAGCGGGGGTTACCGGGGAGCTGTTTTTT
>TRBV11-2|few|TRBJ1-4|TRBD1
CASSLETGAKLFF
TGTGCCAGCAGCTTAGAGACAGGGGCTAAACTGTTTTTT
>TRBV21-1|NA|TRBJ1-2|NA
CASSHCYGYTF
TGTGCCAGCAGCCACTGCTATGGCTACACCTTC
>TRBV3-1/TRBV3-2|NA|TRBJ2-3|NA
CASSHTTPDTQYF
TGTGCCAGCAGCCATACGACACCCGATACGCAGTATTTT
>TRBV28|NA|TRBJ1-6|NA
CASSLAGGARAPLHF
TGTGCCAGCAGTTTGGCCGGGGGGGCTCGGGCGCCCCTCCACTTT
>TRBV3-1/TRBV3-2|once|TRBJ1-2|NA
CASLGSSADGYTF
TGTGCCAGCCTAGGGAGTAGCGCCGATGGCTACACCTTC
>TRBV29-1|NA|TRBJ2-1|NA
CSVVERTSYNEQFF
TGCAGCGTTGTTGAGCGGACGTCCTACAATGAGCAGTTCTTC
>TRBV6-5|NA|TRBJ1-2|TRBD1
CATGQGVGGMGGYTF
TGTGCCACCGGACAGGGTGTGGGGGGGATGGGTGGCTACACCTTC
>TRBV6-5|NA|TRBJ2-7|NA
CASSYSGQGGYEQYF
TGTGCCAGCAGTTACTCTGGGCAGGGGGGCTACGAGCAGTACTTC
>TRBV2|NA|TRBJ1-1|NA
CASSGGRNTEAFF
TGTGCCAGCAGTGGGGGCAGAAACACTGAAGCTTTCTTT
>TRBV6-5|NA|TRBJ1-2|TRBD1
CATTRNPGQGGGYTF
TGTGCCACCACCCGTAATCCGGGACAGGGAGGTGGCTACACCTTC
>TRBV7-9|NA|TRBJ2-1|TRBD1
CAVDRVGNEQFF
TGTGCCGTAGACAGGGTTGGGAATGAGCAGTTCTTC
>TRBV18|NA|TRBJ1-3|TRBD1
CASSTGQGFGNTIYF
TGTGCCAGCTCAACGGGACAGGGATTCGGAAACACCATATATTTT
>TRBV29-1|NA|TRBJ2-3|NA
CSVGRSGKITDTQYF
TGCAGCGTTGGCCGATCAGGGAAAATCACAGATACGCAGTATTTT
>TRBV5-3|NA|TRBJ1-1|TRBD1
CARSFGQGNEAFF
TGTGCCAGAAGCTTTGGACAGGGAAATGAAGCTTTCTTT
>TRBV7-2|once|TRBJ2-2|NA
CASSLTTSNTGELFF
TGTGCCAGCAGCTTAACAACATCGAACACCGGGGAGCTGTTTTTT
>TRBV10-3|NA|TRBJ2-3|TRBD2
CAISDRGTSGSDTQYF
TGTGCCATCAGTGATCGCGGGACTAGCGGATCAGATACGCAGTATTTT
>TRBV5-1|NA|TRBJ2-3|NA
CASSRDTSADTQYF
TGCGCCAGCAGCCGAGACACCTCCGCGGATACGCAGTATTTT
>TRBV29-1|NA|TRBJ1-1|NA
CSGANTEAFF
TGCAGCGGGGCGAACACTGAAGCTTTCTTT
>TRBV19|NA|TRBJ1-1|NA
CASSIDEGRQAFF
TGTGCCAGTAGTATAGATGAAGGGAGACAAGCTTTCTTT
>TRBV6-6|NA|TRBJ2-1|TRBD2
CASSPAGGPYNEQFF
TGTGCCAGCTCCCCGGCGGGGGGGCCCTACAATGAGCAGTTCTTC
>TRBV18|NA|TRBJ1-2|NA
CASSDREASNYGYTF
TGTGCCAGCTCAGACCGGGAGGCCAGTAACTATGGCTACACCTTC
>TRBV5-1|once|TRBJ2-1|NA
CASSSRGGARNEQFF
TGCGCCAGCAGCTCCCGAGGGGGGGCCCGAAATGAGCAGTTCTTC
>TRBV10-2|NA|TRBJ1-1|TRBD1
CASRPGTATEAFF
TGCGCCAGCAGACCCGGGACAGCCACTGAAGCTTTCTTT
>TRBV18|NA|TRBJ2-2|TRBD2
CASSPPGLAGSGELFF
TGTGCCAGCTCACCACCGGGACTAGCGGGATCCGGGGAGCTGTTTTTT
>TRBV5-1|NA|TRBJ2-7|TRBD1
CASSVGGRGTGGREQYF
TGCGCCAGCAGCGTGGGCGGGAGAGGGACAGGGGGCCGGGAGCAGTACTTC
>TRBV6-6|NA|TRBJ2-3|TRBD2
CASSPLARTSGSTDTQYF
TGTGCCAGCAGTCCCTTAGCCCGGACTAGCGGGAGCACAGATACGCAGTATTTT
>TRBV12-3/TRBV12-4|NA|TRBJ2-3|NA
CASSLRGSDTQYF
TGTGCCAGCAGCCTTCGAGGGTCAGATACGCAGTATTTT
>TRBV3-1/TRBV3-2|NA|TRBJ1-1|TRBD1
CASSHDRANTEAFF
TGTGCCAGCAGCCATGACAGGGCGAACACTGAAGCTTTCTTT
>TRBV5-1|NA|TRBJ2-7|TRBD2
CASSLGLASDEQYF
TGCGCCAGCAGCTTGGGACTAGCGTCGGACGAGCAGTACTTC
>TRBV7-9|NA|TRBJ1-1|TRBD1
CASSPRGRYGDTEAFF
TGTGCCAGCAGTCCCAGGGGGCGATACGGGGATACTGAAGCTTTCTTT
>TRBV7-2|NA|TRBJ2-7|TRBD1
CASSSRQGSYEQYF
TGTGCCAGCAGCTCCAGACAGGGCTCCTACGAGCAGTACTTC
>TRBV30|NA|TRBJ1-2|NA
CAWSTGESYGYTF
TGTGCCTGGAGTACGGGGGAGAGCTATGGCTACACCTTC